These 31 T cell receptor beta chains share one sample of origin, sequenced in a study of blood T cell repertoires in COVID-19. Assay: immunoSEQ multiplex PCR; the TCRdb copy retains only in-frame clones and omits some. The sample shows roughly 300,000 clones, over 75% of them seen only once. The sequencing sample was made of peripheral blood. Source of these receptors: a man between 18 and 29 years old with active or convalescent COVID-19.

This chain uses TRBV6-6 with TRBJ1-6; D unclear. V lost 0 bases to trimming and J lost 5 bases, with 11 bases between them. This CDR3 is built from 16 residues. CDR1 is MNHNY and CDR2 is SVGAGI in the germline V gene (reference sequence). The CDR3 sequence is CASSYSQRLDNSPLHF. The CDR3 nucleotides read TGTGCCAGCAGTTACTCTCAGCGGCTTGATAATTCACCCCTCCACTTT.

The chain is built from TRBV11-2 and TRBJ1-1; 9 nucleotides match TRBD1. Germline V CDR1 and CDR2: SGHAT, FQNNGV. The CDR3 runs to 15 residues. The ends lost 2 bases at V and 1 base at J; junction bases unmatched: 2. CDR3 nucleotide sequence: TGTGCCAGCAGCTTAACAGGGGGCAGGAACACTGAAGCTTTCTTT. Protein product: CASSLTGGRNTEAFF.

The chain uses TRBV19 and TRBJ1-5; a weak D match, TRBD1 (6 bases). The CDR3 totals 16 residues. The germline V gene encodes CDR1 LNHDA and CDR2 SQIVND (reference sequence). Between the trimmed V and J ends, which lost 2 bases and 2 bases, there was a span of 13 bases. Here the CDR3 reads CASSIRGYGGNQPQHF. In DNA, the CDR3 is TGTGCCAGTAGTATAAGGGGGTACGGGGGCAATCAGCCCCAGCATTTT.

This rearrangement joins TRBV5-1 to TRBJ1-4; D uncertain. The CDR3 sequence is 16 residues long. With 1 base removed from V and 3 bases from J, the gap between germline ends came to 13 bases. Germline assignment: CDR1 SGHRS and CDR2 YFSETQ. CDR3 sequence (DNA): TGCGCCAGCAGCTTGAAAACTCCTGCTGCTAATGAAAAACTGTTTTTT. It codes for CASSLKTPAANEKLFF.

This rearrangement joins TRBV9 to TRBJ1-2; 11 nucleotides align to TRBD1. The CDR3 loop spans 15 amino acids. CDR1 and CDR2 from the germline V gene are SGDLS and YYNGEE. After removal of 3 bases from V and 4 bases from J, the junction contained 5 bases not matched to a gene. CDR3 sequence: CASSGGQGEVYGYTF. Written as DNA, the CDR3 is TGTGCCAGCAGCGGGGGACAGGGGGAAGTCTATGGCTACACCTTC.

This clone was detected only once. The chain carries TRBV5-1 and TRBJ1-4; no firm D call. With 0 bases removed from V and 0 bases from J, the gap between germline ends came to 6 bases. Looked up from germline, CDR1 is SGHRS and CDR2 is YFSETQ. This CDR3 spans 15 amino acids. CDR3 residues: CASSLATATNEKLFF. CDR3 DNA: TGCGCCAGCAGCTTGGCTACAGCAACTAATGAAAAACTGTTTTTT.

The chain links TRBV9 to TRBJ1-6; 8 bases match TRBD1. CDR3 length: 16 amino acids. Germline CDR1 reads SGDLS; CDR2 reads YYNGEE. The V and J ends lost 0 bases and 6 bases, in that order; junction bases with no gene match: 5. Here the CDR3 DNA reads TGTGCCAGCAGCGTAGGACAGGGGCCAAGTAATTCACCCCTCCACTTT. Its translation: CASSVGQGPSNSPLHF.

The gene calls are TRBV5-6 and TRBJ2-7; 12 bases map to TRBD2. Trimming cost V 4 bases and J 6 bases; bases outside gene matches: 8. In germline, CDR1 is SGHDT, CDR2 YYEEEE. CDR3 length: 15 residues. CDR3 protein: CASSDGLAGLGEQYF. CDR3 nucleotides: TGTGCCAGCAGCGACGGACTAGCGGGGCTCGGCGAGCAGTACTTC.

The CDR3 region has the DNA TGTGCCAGCAGTGAGGGACAGGAGTATCAGCCCCAGCATTTT. It codes for CASSEGQEYQPQHF. The chain employs TRBV6-1 and TRBJ1-5, with TRBD1 matching 8 bases. CDR1 and CDR2 from the germline V gene are MNHNS and SASEGT. The junction had 3 bases not matched to a gene; V was cut back by 3 bases and J by 5 bases. This CDR3 region has 14 residues.

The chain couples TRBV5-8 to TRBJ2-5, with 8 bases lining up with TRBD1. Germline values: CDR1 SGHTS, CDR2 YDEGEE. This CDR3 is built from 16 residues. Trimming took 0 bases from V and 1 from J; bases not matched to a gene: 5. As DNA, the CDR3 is TGTGCCAGCAGCTTGGGTACAGGGGGAAGCCAAGAGACCCAGTACTTC. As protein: CASSLGTGGSQETQYF.

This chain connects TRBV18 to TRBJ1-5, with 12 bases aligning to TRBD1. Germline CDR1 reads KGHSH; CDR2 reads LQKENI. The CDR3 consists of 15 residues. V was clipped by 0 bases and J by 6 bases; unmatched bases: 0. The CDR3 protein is CASSPPGQGAQPQHF. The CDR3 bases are TGTGCCAGCTCACCACCGGGACAGGGGGCTCAGCCCCAGCATTTT.

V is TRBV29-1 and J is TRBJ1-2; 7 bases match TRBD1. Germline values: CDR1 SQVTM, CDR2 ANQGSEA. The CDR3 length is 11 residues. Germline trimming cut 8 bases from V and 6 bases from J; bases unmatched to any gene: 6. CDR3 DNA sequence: TGCAGCTTAAGGGACAGTCATGGCTACACCTTC. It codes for CSLRDSHGYTF.

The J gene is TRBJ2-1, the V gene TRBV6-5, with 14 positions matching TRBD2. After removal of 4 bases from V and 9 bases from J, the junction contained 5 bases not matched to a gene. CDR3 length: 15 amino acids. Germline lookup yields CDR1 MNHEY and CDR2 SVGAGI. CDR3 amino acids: CASSLTSGGAGEQFF. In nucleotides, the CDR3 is TGTGCCAGCAGTTTGACTAGCGGGGGGGCCGGTGAGCAGTTCTTC.

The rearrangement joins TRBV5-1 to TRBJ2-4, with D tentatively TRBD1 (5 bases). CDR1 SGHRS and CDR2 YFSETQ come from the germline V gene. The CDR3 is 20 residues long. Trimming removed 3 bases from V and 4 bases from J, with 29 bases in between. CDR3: CASSSPVAGRSLLGKNIQYF. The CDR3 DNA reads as TGCGCCAGCAGCTCCCCCGTGGCAGGGCGCTCATTATTGGGTAAAAACATTCAGTACTTC. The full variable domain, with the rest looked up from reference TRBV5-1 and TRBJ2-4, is KAGVTQTPRYLIKTRGQQVTLSCSPISGHRSVSWYQQTPGQGLQFLFEYFSETQRNKGNFPGRFSGRQFSNSRSEMNVSTLELGDSALYLCASSSPVAGRSLLGKNIQYFGAGTRLSVL.

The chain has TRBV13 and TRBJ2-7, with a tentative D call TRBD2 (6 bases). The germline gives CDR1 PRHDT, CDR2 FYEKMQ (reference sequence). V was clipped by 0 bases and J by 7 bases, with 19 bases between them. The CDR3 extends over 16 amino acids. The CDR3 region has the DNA TGTGCCAGCAGCTTAGGCCACGCGGGGCCTCCGGCGGAGCAGTACTTC. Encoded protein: CASSLGHAGPPAEQYF.

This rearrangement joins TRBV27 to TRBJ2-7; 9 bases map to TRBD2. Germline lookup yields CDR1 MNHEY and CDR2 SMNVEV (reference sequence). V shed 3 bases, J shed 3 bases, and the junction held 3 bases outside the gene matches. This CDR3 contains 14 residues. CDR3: CASSLRGGIYEQYF. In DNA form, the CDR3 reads TGTGCCAGCAGTTTGCGGGGGGGAATCTACGAGCAGTACTTC.

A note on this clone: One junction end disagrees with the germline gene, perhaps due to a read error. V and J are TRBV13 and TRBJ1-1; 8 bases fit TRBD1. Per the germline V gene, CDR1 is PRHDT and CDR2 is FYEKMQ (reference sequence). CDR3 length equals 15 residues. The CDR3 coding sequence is TGTGCCAGCAGCCTAGGACAGGGAGTGCGCGCTGAAGCTTTCTTT. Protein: CASSLGQGVRAEAFF.

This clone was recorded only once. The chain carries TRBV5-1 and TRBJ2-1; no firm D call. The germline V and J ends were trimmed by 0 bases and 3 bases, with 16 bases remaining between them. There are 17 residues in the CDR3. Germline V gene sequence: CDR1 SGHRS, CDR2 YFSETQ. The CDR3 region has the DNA TGCGCCAGCAGCTTGGTAATCCAATCCACAGACTACAATGAGCAGTTCTTC. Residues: CASSLVIQSTDYNEQFF.

DNA of the CDR3: TGTGCCAGCAGCTTACAGGGGGCACAAGGCTACACCTTC. Its protein is CASSLQGAQGYTF. J is TRBJ1-2 and V is TRBV5-4; TRBD1 matches 9 bases. This CDR3 has 13 residues. CDR1 and CDR2 (germline): SGHNT, YYREEE (reference sequence). With 2 bases clipped from V and 8 bases from J, the junction kept 4 bases outside the gene matches.

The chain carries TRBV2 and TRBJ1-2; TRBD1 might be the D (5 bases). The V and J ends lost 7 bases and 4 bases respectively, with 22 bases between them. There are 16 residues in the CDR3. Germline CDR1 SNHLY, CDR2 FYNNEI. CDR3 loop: CASTPLGGNLPYGYTF. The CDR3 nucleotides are TGTGCCAGCACTCCTCTCGGGGGAAACCTCCCCTATGGCTACACCTTC.

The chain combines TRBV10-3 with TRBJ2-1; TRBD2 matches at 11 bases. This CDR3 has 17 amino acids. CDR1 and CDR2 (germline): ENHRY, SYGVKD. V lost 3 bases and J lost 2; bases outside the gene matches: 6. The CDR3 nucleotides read TGTGCCATCAGTGACCTAATAGCGGGGGGGGCCTACAATGAGCAGTTCTTC. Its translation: CAISDLIAGGAYNEQFF.

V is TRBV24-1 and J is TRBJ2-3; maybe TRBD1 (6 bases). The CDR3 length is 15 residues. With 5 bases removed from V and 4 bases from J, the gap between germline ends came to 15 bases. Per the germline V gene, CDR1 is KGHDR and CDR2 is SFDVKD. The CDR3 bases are TGTGCCACCAGTGTTCGGACAGACGGGGCAGATACGCAGTATTTT. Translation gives CATSVRTDGADTQYF.

The CDR3 loop reads CASSRTGGGTNTGELFF. The CDR3 DNA sequence: TGTGCCAGCAGTCGTACAGGGGGCGGAACGAACACCGGGGAGCTGTTTTTT. V is TRBV6-2 or TRBV6-3 and J is TRBJ2-2, with 9 bases that match TRBD1. Germline V lookup: CDR1 MNHEY, CDR2 SVGEGT. The CDR3 length is 17 residues. V shed 5 bases and J 0 bases; nucleotides not matched to a gene: 7.

The CDR3 DNA reads TGTGCCAGCAGTGACGGGACAGGGGGTGGCTACACCTTC. As protein: CASSDGTGGGYTF. The V and J genes are TRBV2 and TRBJ1-2; 11 nucleotides match TRBD1. CDR3 size: 13 residues. CDR1 and CDR2 from the germline V gene are SNHLY and FYNNEI. V lost 3 bases, J lost 7 bases, and 1 base stayed unmatched.

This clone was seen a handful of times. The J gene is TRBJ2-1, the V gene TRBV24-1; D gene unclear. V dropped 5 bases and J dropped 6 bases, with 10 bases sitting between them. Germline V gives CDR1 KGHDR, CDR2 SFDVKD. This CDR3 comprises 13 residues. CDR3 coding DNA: TGTGCCACCAGTGCCTCCACATCCAATGAGCAGTTCTTC. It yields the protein CATSASTSNEQFF.

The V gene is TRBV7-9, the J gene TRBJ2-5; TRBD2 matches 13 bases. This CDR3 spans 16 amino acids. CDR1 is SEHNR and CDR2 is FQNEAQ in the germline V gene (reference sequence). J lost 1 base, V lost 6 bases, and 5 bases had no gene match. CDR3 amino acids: CASRRLAGGFQETQYF. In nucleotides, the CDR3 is TGTGCCAGCAGAAGACTAGCGGGGGGCTTCCAAGAGACCCAGTACTTC.

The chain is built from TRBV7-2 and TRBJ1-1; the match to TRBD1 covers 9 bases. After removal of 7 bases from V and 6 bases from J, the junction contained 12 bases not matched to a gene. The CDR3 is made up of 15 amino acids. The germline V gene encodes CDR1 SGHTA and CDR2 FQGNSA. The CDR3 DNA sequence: TGTGCCAGCATCCCGGGACAGGGTGTGTGGTCTGAAGCTTTCTTT. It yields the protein CASIPGQGVWSEAFF.

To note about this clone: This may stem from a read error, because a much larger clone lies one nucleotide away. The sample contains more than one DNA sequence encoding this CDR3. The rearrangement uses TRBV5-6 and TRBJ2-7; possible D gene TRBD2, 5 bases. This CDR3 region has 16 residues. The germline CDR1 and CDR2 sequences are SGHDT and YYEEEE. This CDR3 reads CASSIYRELKSYEQYF. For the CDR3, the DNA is TGTGCCAGCAGCATCTACCGGGAACTAAAGTCCTACGAGCAGTACTTT.

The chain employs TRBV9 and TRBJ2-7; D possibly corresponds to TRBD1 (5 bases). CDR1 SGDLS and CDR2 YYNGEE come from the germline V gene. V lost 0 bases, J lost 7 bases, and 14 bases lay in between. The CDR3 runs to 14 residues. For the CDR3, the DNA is TGTGCCAGCAGCGTAGCTAGGTCCCCAGGGGAGCAGTACTTC. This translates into CASSVARSPGEQYF. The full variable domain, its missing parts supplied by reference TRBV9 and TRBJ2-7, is DSGVTQTPKHLITATGQRVTLRCSPRSGDLSVYWYQQSLDQGLQFLIQYYNGEERAKGNILERFSAQQFPDLHSELNLSSLELGDSALYFCASSVARSPGEQYFGPGTRLTVT.

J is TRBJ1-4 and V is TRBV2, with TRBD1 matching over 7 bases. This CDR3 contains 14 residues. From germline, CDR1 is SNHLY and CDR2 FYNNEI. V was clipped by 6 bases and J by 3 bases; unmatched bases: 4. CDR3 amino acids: CASSYGTANEKLFF. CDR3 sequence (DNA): TGTGCCAGCAGCTATGGGACAGCTAATGAAAAACTGTTTTTT.

The CDR3 DNA is TGTGCCAGCAGTGAAATGGGACAGGGGATAGATACGCAGTATTTT. Translating it yields CASSEMGQGIDTQYF. This chain links TRBV2 with TRBJ2-3; 10 nucleotides line up with TRBD1. This CDR3 is built from 15 residues. The V gene end was trimmed by 2 bases and the J gene end by 5 bases; junction bases not matched to a gene: 4. Germline assignment: CDR1 SNHLY and CDR2 FYNNEI.